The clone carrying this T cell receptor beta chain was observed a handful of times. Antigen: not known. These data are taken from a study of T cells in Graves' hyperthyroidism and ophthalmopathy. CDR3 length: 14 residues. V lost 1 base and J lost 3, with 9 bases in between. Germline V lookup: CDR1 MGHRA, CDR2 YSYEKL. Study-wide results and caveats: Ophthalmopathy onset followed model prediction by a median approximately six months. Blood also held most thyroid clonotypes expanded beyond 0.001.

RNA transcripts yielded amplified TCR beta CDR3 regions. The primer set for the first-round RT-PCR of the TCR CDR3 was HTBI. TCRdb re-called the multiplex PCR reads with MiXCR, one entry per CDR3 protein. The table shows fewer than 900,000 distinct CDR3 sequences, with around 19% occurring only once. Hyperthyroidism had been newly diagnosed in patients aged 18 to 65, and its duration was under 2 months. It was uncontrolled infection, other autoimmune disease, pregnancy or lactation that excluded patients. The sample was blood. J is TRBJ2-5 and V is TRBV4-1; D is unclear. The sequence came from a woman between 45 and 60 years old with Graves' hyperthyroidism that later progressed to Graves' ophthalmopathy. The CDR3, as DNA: TGCGCCAGCAGCCAAGTGGGGTACGAAGAGACCCAGTACTTC. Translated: CASSQVGYEETQYF.